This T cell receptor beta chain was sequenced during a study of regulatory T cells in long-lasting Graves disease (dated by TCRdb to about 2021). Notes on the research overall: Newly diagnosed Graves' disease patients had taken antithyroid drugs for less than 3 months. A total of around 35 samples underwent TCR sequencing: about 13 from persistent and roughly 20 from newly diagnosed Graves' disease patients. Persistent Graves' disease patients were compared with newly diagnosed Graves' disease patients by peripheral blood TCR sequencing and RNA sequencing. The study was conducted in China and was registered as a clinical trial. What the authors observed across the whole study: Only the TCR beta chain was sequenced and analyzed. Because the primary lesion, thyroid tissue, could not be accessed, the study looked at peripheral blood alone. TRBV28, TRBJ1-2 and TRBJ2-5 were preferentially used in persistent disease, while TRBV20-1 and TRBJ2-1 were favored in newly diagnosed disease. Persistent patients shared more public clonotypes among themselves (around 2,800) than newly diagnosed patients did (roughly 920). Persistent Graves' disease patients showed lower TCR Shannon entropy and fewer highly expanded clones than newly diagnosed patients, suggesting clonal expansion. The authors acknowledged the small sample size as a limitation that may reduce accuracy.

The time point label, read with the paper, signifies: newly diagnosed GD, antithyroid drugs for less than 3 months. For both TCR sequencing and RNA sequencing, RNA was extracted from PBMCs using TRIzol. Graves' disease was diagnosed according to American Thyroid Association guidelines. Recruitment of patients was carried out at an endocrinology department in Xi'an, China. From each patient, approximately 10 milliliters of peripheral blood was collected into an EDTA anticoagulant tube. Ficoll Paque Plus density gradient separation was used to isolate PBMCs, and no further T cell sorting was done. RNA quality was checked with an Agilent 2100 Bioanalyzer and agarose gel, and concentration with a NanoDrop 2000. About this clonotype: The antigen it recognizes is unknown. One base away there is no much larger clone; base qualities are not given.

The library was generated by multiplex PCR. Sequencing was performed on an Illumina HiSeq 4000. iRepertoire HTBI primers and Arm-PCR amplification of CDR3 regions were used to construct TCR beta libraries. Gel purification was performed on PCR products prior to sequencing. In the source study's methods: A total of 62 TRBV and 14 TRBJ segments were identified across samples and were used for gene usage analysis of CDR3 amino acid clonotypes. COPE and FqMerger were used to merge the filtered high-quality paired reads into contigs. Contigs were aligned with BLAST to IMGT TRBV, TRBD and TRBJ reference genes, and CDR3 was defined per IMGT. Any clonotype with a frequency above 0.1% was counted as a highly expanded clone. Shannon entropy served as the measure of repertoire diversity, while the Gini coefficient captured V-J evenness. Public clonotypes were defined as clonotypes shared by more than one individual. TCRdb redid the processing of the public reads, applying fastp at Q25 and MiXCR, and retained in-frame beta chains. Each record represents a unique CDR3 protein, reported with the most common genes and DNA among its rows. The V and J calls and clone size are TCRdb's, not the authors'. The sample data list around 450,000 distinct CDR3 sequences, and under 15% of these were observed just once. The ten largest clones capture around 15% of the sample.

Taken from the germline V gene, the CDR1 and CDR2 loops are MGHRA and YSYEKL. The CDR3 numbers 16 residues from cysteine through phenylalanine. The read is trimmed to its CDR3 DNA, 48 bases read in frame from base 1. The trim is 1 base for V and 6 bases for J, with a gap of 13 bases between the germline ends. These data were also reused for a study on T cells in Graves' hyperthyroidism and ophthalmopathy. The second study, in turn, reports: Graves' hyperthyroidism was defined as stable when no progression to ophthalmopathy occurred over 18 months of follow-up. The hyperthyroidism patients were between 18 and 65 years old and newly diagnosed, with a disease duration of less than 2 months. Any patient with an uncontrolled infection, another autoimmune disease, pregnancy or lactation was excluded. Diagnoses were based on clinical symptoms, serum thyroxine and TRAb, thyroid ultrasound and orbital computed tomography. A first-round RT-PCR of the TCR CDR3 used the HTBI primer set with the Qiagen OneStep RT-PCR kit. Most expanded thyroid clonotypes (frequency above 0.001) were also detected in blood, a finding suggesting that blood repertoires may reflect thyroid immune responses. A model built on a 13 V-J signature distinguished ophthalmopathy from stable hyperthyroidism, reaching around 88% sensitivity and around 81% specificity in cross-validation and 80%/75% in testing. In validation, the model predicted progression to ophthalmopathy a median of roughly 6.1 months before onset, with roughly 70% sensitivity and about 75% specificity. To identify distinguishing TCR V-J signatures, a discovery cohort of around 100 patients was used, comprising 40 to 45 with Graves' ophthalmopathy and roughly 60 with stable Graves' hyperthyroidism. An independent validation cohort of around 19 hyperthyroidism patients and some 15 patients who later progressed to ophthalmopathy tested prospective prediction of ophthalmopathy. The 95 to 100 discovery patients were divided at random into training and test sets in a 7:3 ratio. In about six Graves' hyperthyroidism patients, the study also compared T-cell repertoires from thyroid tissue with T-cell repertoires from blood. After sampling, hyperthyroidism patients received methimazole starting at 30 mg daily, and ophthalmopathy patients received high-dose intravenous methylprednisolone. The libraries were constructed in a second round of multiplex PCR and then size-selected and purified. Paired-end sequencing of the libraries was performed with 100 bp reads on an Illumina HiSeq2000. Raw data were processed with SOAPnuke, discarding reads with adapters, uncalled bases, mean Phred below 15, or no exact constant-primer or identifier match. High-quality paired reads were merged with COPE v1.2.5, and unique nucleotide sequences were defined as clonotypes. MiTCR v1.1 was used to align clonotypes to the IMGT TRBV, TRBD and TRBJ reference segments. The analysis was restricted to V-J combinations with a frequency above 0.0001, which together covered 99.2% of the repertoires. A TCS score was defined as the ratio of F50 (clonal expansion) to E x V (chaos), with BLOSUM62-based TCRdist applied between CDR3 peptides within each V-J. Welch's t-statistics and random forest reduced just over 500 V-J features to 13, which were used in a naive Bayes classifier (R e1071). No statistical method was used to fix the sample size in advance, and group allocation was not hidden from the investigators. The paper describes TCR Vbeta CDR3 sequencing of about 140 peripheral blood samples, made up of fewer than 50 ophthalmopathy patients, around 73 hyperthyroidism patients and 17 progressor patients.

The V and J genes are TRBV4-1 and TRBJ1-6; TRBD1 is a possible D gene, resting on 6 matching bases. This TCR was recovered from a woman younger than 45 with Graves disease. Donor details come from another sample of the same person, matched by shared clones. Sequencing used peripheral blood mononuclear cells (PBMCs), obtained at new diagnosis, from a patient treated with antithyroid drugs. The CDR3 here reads CASSQVKGGRNSPLHF. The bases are TGCGCCAGCAGCCAAGTGAAAGGGGGGCGTAATTCACCCCTCCACTTT.